The 27 T cell receptor beta chains below come from one sample, sequenced in a study of T cell responses to AZD1222 COVID-19 vaccine. TCRdb's copy holds only in-frame clones and misses some; the assay was immunoSEQ multiplex PCR. The sample records roughly 200,000 clones, roughly 91% being singletons. Sequencing used peripheral blood, obtained on day 0 of MenACWY control vaccination. Receptors were obtained from an adult in good health.

The chain recombines TRBV29-1 with TRBJ1-2; 9 bases align to TRBD1. The germline V gene encodes CDR1 SQVTM and CDR2 ANQGSEA. The V and J ends lost 7 bases and 5 bases, in that order; junction bases with no gene match: 8. This CDR3 comprises 13 residues. The chain's CDR3 is CSGTGGRGYGYTF. The DNA for the CDR3 is TGCAGCGGTACAGGGGGCCGGGGGTATGGCTACACCTTC.

The chain has TRBV5-1 and TRBJ1-1; no firm D call. With 4 bases removed from V and 2 bases from J, the gap between germline ends came to 12 bases. CDR1 and CDR2 (germline): SGHRS, YFSETQ. The CDR3 consists of 14 residues. The CDR3 nucleotides are TGCGCCAGCAGCCGATTAAGCGGAAACACTGAAGCTTTCTTT. Translated, it gives CASSRLSGNTEAFF.

V usage is TRBV30 and J usage is TRBJ1-4; D gene ambiguous. The CDR3 has 13 amino acids. Germline V CDR1 and CDR2: GTSNPN, SVGIG (reference sequence). V was clipped by 4 bases and J by 1 base, with 7 bases between them. CDR3 nucleotide sequence: TGTGCCTGGAACCGGGGAACTAATGAAAAACTGTTTTTT. Translating it yields CAWNRGTNEKLFF.

V and J are TRBV10-1 and TRBJ1-1; no definite D call. Trimming stripped 0 bases from V and 1 base from J, with 9 bases between. Germline lookup yields CDR1 WNHNN and CDR2 SYGVQD (reference sequence). This CDR3 is 15 amino acids long. The DNA for the CDR3 is TGCGCCAGCAGTGAGTCTCGGCACGCGAACACTGAAGCTTTCTTT. Encoded protein: CASSESRHANTEAFF.

The chain recombines TRBV2 with TRBJ2-2, with TRBD2 as a possible D gene (6 bases). V was cut by 4 bases and J by 1 base, with 16 bases left in between. The CDR3 runs 17 residues. Germline loops: CDR1 SNHLY, CDR2 FYNNEI. This chain's CDR3 is CASSVFRGGRNTGELFF. CDR3 in DNA: TGTGCCAGCAGTGTGTTCCGGGGAGGTCGGAACACCGGGGAGCTGTTTTTT.

The chain employs TRBV9 and TRBJ1-1, with a weak D call TRBD1 (5 bases). Trimming pared 0 bases from V and 6 bases from J, leaving 18 bases between. The length of the CDR3 is 16 residues. Germline V CDR1 and CDR2: SGDLS, YYNGEE. CDR3 in amino acids: CASSVASGSGRAEAFF. Here the CDR3 DNA reads TGTGCCAGCAGCGTAGCATCTGGGTCAGGGAGAGCTGAAGCTTTCTTT.

This chain's CDR3 is CASSFGGAGDTQYF. The CDR3 coding sequence is TGCGCCAGCAGCTTCGGGGGGGCAGGAGATACGCAGTATTTT. The chain employs TRBV5-1 and TRBJ2-3, with 8 positions matching TRBD2. Per the germline V gene, CDR1 is SGHRS and CDR2 is YFSETQ. J lost 5 bases, V lost 2 bases, and 4 bases had no gene match. The CDR3 totals 14 residues.

This rearrangement joins TRBV30 to TRBJ1-4; tentative D call: TRBD1 (6 bases). Germline CDR1 reads GTSNPN; CDR2 reads SVGIG (reference sequence). V lost 3 bases and J lost 0, with 11 bases in between. CDR3 length: 15 residues. CDR3 protein: CAWRRTDATNEKLFF. The CDR3 coding sequence is TGTGCCTGGAGGAGGACAGATGCAACTAATGAAAAACTGTTTTTT.

The rearrangement links TRBV28 to TRBJ2-7, with D possibly matching TRBD1 (5 bases). Germline assignment: CDR1 MDHEN and CDR2 SYDVKM. V was shortened by 10 bases and J by 7 bases, with 20 bases between the two germline ends. The CDR3 runs 13 residues. This CDR3 reads CATHTTALREQYF. CDR3 in DNA: TGTGCCACTCATACGACAGCCCTGAGGGAGCAGTACTTC.

The gene calls are TRBV7-9 and TRBJ2-7; 8 bases fit TRBD1. Germline values: CDR1 SEHNR, CDR2 FQNEAQ (reference sequence). The CDR3 loop spans 16 amino acids. V was clipped by 6 bases and J by 0 bases; unmatched bases: 10. As DNA, the CDR3 is TGTGCCAGCAGTCTCGGGACAGGCCGTAGCTCCTACGAGCAGTACTTC. Translating it yields CASSLGTGRSSYEQYF.

The rearrangement joins TRBV2 to TRBJ2-2; 10 positions match TRBD2. V was pared by 7 bases and J by 3 bases, with 8 bases of the junction left unmatched. This CDR3 is 16 amino acids long. The germline V gene encodes CDR1 SNHLY and CDR2 FYNNEI. CDR3 amino acids: CASKSSGGPYTGELFF. CDR3 DNA sequence: TGTGCCAGCAAATCTAGCGGGGGCCCTTACACCGGGGAGCTGTTTTTT.

This clone was picked up a small number of times. The chain employs TRBV3-1 (or the pseudogene TRBV3-2) and TRBJ1-1, with D unresolved. Trimming took off 1 base at V and 6 bases at J, with 9 bases between the two ends. Germline CDR1 LGHDT, CDR2 YNNKEL (reference sequence). The CDR3 is 13 amino acids. DNA for the CDR3: TGTGCCAGCAGCCAAGTAGCGGCAGCTGAAGCTTTCTTT. Translated, it gives CASSQVAAAEAFF.

In its sample, this clone was seen a few times. The chain links TRBV18 to TRBJ2-7; D is possibly TRBD1 (5 bases). Germline assignment: CDR1 KGHSH and CDR2 LQKENI. The V end lost 2 bases, the J end lost 0 bases, and 8 bases lay between the germline ends. This CDR3 is 14 amino acids long. DNA of the CDR3: TGTGCCAGCTCACCAAACAGGAGCTCCTACGAGCAGTACTTC. Residues: CASSPNRSSYEQYF.

Written as DNA, the CDR3 is TGTGCCAGCAGCACCCCTCGGGGGTACACAGATACGCAGTATTTT. Protein product: CASSTPRGYTDTQYF. This rearrangement joins TRBV7-2 to TRBJ2-3; a possible D gene is TRBD2 (6 bases). Trimming took 5 bases from V and 2 from J, leaving 14 bases between them. The CDR3 totals 15 residues. The germline gives CDR1 SGHTA, CDR2 FQGNSA.

This chain uses TRBV11-2 with TRBJ1-2, with TRBD1 matching 8 bases. V was pared by 5 bases and J by 6 bases, with 11 bases of the junction left unmatched. The germline gives CDR1 SGHAT, CDR2 FQNNGV. The CDR3 extends over 15 amino acids. In DNA, the CDR3 is TGTGCCAGCAGCGACTACAGGGGGAGTCTGGATGGCTACACCTTC. Encoded protein: CASSDYRGSLDGYTF.

The rearrangement joins TRBV6-2 or TRBV6-3 to TRBJ2-7; unclear D gene. CDR1 and CDR2 (germline): MNHEY, SVGEGT. The germline V and J ends were trimmed by 2 bases and 7 bases, with 15 bases remaining between them. This CDR3 comprises 14 residues. CDR3 nucleotides: TGTGCCAGCAGTTACCCCGGATACAGTACAGAGCAGTACTTC. Translation: CASSYPGYSTEQYF.

The chain couples TRBV7-9 to TRBJ1-4; D not certain. Germline CDR1 SEHNR, CDR2 FQNEAQ (reference sequence). Deletions cut 1 base from V and 7 bases from J, with 13 bases between. This CDR3 region has 15 residues. CDR3 protein: CASSLESGVSEKLFF. The CDR3 bases are TGTGCCAGCAGCTTAGAATCCGGTGTTAGTGAAAAACTGTTTTTT. Combining the CDR3 with reference TRBV7-9 and TRBJ1-4 gives the whole variable domain DTGVSQNPRHKITKRGQNVTFRCDPISEHNRLYWYRQTLGQGPEFLTYFQNEAQLEKSRLLSDRFSAERPKGSFSTLEIQRTEQGDSAMYLCASSLESGVSEKLFFGSGTQLSVL.

V gene TRBV7-2 combines with J gene TRBJ2-7, with 8 bases aligning to TRBD1. The CDR3 sequence is 14 residues long. Trimming removed 5 bases from V and 4 bases from J; junction bases left unmatched: 7. Germline loops: CDR1 SGHTA, CDR2 FQGNSA. The CDR3: CASSPQGAQYEQYF. The CDR3 region has the DNA TGTGCCAGCAGCCCGCAGGGGGCTCAGTACGAGCAGTACTTC.

This CDR3 reads CASIPDRTGYGYTF. The CDR3 coding sequence is TGTGCCAGTATACCCGACAGGACGGGCTATGGCTACACCTTC. The V and J genes are TRBV19 and TRBJ1-2, with a tentative D call TRBD1 (6 bases). Trimming removed 7 bases at V and 4 bases at J, with 16 bases between. This CDR3 region has 14 residues. Germline CDR1 LNHDA, CDR2 SQIVND (reference sequence).

The chain carries TRBV7-2 and TRBJ2-7, with unresolved D. Germline V lookup: CDR1 SGHTA, CDR2 FQGNSA. CDR3 length equals 15 residues. V was clipped by 2 bases and J by 2 bases, with 13 bases between them. CDR3 region: CASSLRVQAAYEQYF. CDR3 nucleotides: TGTGCCAGCAGCTTACGGGTGCAGGCTGCCTACGAGCAGTACTTC.

The chain carries TRBV9 and TRBJ2-1, with 7 bases fitting TRBD2. This CDR3 is 16 amino acids long. In germline, CDR1 is SGDLS, CDR2 YYNGEE. Trimming took 3 bases from V and 3 from J; bases not matched to a gene: 9. The CDR3 bases are TGTGCCAGCAGCGCAGGTCTAGCGGACCACTACAATGAGCAGTTCTTC. Its protein product is CASSAGLADHYNEQFF.

The chain joins TRBV27 to TRBJ2-7; weak D call: TRBD1 (6 bases). Germline lookup yields CDR1 MNHEY and CDR2 SMNVEV (reference sequence). Trimming stripped 6 bases from V and 6 bases from J, with 15 bases between. The CDR3 is 13 amino acids. CDR3 bases: TGTGCCAGCAGCACCTACAGGGAGTCCGAGCAGTACTTC. Amino acids: CASSTYRESEQYF.

The gene calls are TRBV19 and TRBJ1-4; D is possibly TRBD1 (6 bases). The CDR3 sequence is 14 residues long. Trimming pared 8 bases from V and 6 bases from J, leaving 16 bases between. Looked up from germline, CDR1 is LNHDA and CDR2 is SQIVND (reference sequence). In DNA form, the CDR3 reads TGTGCCAGTCACACTGGACAGCGGTATGAAAAACTGTTTTTT. Translated: CASHTGQRYEKLFF.

The V gene is TRBV20-1, the J gene TRBJ1-1; the D gene is possibly TRBD1 (5 bases). CDR1 and CDR2 from the germline V gene are DFQATT and SNEGSKA (reference sequence). V shed 3 bases and J shed 3 bases, with 11 bases lying between them. This CDR3 comprises 13 residues. For the CDR3, the DNA is TGCAGTGCTAGTCCGGACATCCACACTGAAGCTTTCTTT. Amino acids: CSASPDIHTEAFF.

Here the CDR3 reads CASRTGGNQPQHF. In DNA, the CDR3 is TGTGCCAGCCGGACAGGGGGTAATCAGCCCCAGCATTTT. The chain employs TRBV12-3 or TRBV12-4 and TRBJ1-5; 10 nucleotides align to TRBD1. With V trimmed by 8 bases and J by 4 bases, 2 bases remained unmatched. CDR3 size: 13 residues.

The chain carries TRBV6-1 and TRBJ2-3; TRBD1 might be the D (5 bases). The CDR3 has 15 amino acids. Germline CDR1 is MNHNS and CDR2 is SASEGT. The ends were cut back, 2 bases at V and 6 bases at J, with 15 bases in the middle. The DNA of the CDR3 is TGTGCCAGCAGTGAACTATTGGGGCCCATGGATACGCAGTATTTT. Protein: CASSELLGPMDTQYF.

The chain uses TRBV18 and TRBJ1-1, with 9 bases lining up with TRBD1. The CDR3 loop spans 17 amino acids. J lost 5 bases, V lost 3 bases, and 13 bases had no gene match. The germline V gene encodes CDR1 KGHSH and CDR2 LQKENI. The CDR3 sequence is CASSPGQGTGLATEAFF. The CDR3 coding sequence is TGTGCCAGCTCACCGGGACAGGGCACAGGGCTAGCTACTGAAGCTTTCTTT.